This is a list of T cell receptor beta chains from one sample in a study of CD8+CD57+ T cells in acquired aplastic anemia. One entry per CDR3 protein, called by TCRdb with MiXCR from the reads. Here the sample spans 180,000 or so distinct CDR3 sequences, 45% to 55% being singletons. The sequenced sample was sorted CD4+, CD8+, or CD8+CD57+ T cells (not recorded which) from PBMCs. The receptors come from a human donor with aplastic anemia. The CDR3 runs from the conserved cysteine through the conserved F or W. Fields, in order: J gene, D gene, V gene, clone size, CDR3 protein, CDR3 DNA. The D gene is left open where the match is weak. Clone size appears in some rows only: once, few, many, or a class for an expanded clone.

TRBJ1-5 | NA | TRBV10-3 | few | CAISDSQASNQPQHF | TGTGCCATCAGTGATAGTCAGGCTAGCAATCAGCCCCAGCATTTT
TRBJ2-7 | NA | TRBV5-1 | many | CASSLVRGDEQYF | TGCGCCAGCAGCTTGGTCAGGGGCGACGAGCAGTACTTC
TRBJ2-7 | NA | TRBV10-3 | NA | CAISEPGGAEYF | TGTGCCATCAGCGAACCCGGGGGCGCAGAGTACTTC
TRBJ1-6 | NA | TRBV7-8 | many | CASSLASREALHF | TGTGCCAGCAGCTTAGCGTCGAGAGAGGCCCTCCACTTT
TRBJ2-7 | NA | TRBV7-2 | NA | CASSLARYSGLEEQYF | TGTGCCAGCAGCTTAGCGCGGTATTCAGGGTTGGAAGAGCAGTACTTC
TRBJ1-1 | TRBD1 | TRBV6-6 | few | CASSTRTGYMNTEAFF | TGTGCCAGCAGTACAAGGACAGGGTACATGAACACTGAAGCTTTCTTT
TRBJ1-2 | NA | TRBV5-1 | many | CASSLRGENYGYTF | TGCGCCAGCAGCCTCCGGGGAGAGAACTATGGCTACACCTTC
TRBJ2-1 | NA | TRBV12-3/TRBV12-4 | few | CASSPSLGEQFF | TGTGCCAGCAGTCCCTCATTGGGTGAGCAGTTCTTC
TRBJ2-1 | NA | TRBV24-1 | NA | CATSLGGAGGEQFF | TGTGCCACCAGTCTAGGAGGGGCTGGCGGGGAGCAGTTCTTC
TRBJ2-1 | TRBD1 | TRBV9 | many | CASSKGASYNEQFF | TGTGCCAGCAGCAAGGGGGCGTCCTACAATGAGCAGTTCTTC
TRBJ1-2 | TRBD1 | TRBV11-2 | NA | CASSLLTGMGYGYTF | TGTGCCAGCAGCCTCCTGACAGGGATGGGGTATGGCTACACCTTC